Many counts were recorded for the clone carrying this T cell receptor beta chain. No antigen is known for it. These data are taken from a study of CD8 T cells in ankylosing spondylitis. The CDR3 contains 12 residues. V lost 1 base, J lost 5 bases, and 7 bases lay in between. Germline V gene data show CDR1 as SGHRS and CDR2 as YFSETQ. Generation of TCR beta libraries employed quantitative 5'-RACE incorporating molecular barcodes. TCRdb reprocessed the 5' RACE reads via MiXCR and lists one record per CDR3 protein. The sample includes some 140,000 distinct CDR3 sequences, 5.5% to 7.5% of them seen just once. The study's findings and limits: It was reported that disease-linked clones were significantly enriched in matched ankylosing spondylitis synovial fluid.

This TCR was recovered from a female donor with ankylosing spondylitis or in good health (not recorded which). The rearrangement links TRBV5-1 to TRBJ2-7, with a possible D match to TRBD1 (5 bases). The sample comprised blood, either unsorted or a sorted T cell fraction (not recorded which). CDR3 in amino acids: CASSLRGDEQYF. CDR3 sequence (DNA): TGCGCCAGCAGCTTGAGGGGTGACGAGCAGTACTTC.